This T cell receptor (beta chain) came from a study of beta chain features in type 1 diabetes. Expressed TCRB transcripts got sequenced, as all isolated RNA was reverse transcribed. Assay used: immunoSEQ multiplex PCR; TCRdb lists only in-frame clones, some missing. The data hold just over 600,000 clones, with roughly 16% observed a single time. Trimming took 6 bases from V and 7 from J; bases not matched to a gene: 14. Per the germline V gene, CDR1 is ENHRY and CDR2 is SYGVKD. This CDR3 comprises 18 residues. This sequence was found in a man aged 18 to 29 in good health. Sequenced input: naive CD4+ T cells from blood. This rearrangement joins TRBV10-3 to TRBJ2-1, with 14 nucleotides matching TRBD2. As DNA, the CDR3 is TGTGCCATCAGGAACCCGTTTCACCGGACTAGCGGGGGGAATGAGCAGTTCTTC. Its protein is CAIRNPFHRTSGGNEQFF.